The entry that follows covers one T cell receptor (beta chain) sequence. As yet, its antigen is unknown. Reverse transcription of all isolated RNA meant that expressed TCRB transcripts were sequenced. Generated by immunoSEQ multiplex PCR, the TCRdb table keeps only in-frame clones and is missing some. The sample includes hundreds of thousands of clones, 30% of them seen just once. The entry originates in a study of beta chain features in type 1 diabetes. Broader study findings: Patients' naive, central memory and regulatory TCRB repertoires appeared more alike than those of healthy donors. Shortening that was moderate but significant affected the TCRB CDR3s of Type 1 diabetes patients in all four CD4+ subsets. Reads derived from cDNA could over-represent cells showing high TCR expression.

CDR3 length: 14 amino acids. Germline V gives CDR1 SGHVS, CDR2 FNYEAQ. Trimming at V came to 5 bases and at J to 5 bases, leaving 8 bases not matched to a gene. Sequenced input: naive CD4+ T cells from blood. The receptor was isolated from a man aged 18-30 years in good health. V gene TRBV7-6 combines with J gene TRBJ2-7; 8 bases match TRBD2. This CDR3 is CASSPWTSFDEQYF. CDR3 nucleotide sequence: TGTGCCAGCAGCCCGTGGACTAGCTTCGACGAGCAGTACTTC.